Below, 17 T cell receptor beta chains from the same sample are listed, as sequenced in a study of blood T cell repertoires in COVID-19. This table comes from immunoSEQ multiplex PCR, and its TCRdb copy is limited to in-frame clones, with some not included. The sample has about 56,000 clones; roughly 90% are singletons. Sequences were obtained from peripheral blood. Receptor source: a human donor in a cohort sampled during active COVID-19.

DNA of the CDR3: TGCGCCAGCAGGTCCGGGACAGGACTTCTAGGCTACACCTTC. It translates to CASRSGTGLLGYTF. The chain is built from TRBV10-2 and TRBJ1-2; 8 bases agree with TRBD1. Germline V lookup: CDR1 WSHSY, CDR2 SAAADI. Trimming removed 6 bases from V and 8 bases from J; junction bases left unmatched: 11. The CDR3 contains 14 residues.

CDR3 residues: CASSPFQGTEAFF. The CDR3 DNA reads as TGTGCCAGCTCCCCGTTTCAGGGCACTGAAGCTTTCTTT. The chain couples TRBV6-5 to TRBJ1-1; tentative D call: TRBD1 (5 bases). The CDR3 consists of 13 residues. Germline V lookup: CDR1 MNHEY, CDR2 SVGAGI. V was clipped by 8 bases and J by 4 bases, with 14 bases between them.

The chain is built from TRBV19 and TRBJ1-1, with 11 bases aligning to TRBD1. Germline V gene lookup returns CDR1 LNHDA and CDR2 SQIVND (reference sequence). CDR3 size: 16 residues. V dropped 4 bases and J dropped 6; count of bases not matched to a gene: 10. CDR3: CASSTGWTGGDSEAFF. The CDR3 nucleotides read TGTGCCAGTAGTACGGGATGGACAGGGGGCGACTCTGAAGCTTTCTTT.

The chain is built from TRBV19 and TRBJ1-4; TRBD1 matches at 7 bases. Germline loops: CDR1 LNHDA, CDR2 SQIVND (reference sequence). The CDR3 is made up of 18 amino acids. V dropped 2 bases and J dropped 0; count of bases not matched to a gene: 9. The CDR3 DNA follows: TGTGCCAGTAGTATATTAAGGGACAGCACCGCAACTAATGAAAAACTGTTTTTT. It yields the protein CASSILRDSTATNEKLFF.

The chain combines TRBV12-5 with TRBJ1-5; D not resolved. Trimming stripped 4 bases from V and 0 bases from J, with 10 bases between. The CDR3 spans 15 residues. Germline loops: CDR1 LGHNT, CDR2 FRNRAP. The CDR3 region is CASGSGGYSNQPQHF. The CDR3 DNA is TGTGCTAGTGGTTCGGGAGGTTATAGCAATCAGCCCCAGCATTTT.

This clone was seen a handful of times. This chain connects TRBV13 to TRBJ2-7; TRBD2 is a possible D gene (6 bases). Trimming pared 1 base from V and 3 bases from J, leaving 7 bases between. Germline CDR1 and CDR2: PRHDT and FYEKMQ (reference sequence). This CDR3 is built from 13 residues. The CDR3 here is CASSLAGVYEQYF. The CDR3 nucleotides read TGTGCCAGCAGCTTAGCGGGGGTCTACGAGCAGTACTTC.

The rearrangement joins TRBV5-8 to TRBJ2-3; 8 nucleotides match TRBD2. The CDR3 sequence is 16 residues long. CDR1 SGHTS and CDR2 YDEGEE come from the germline V gene. V lost 4 bases, J lost 1 base, and 8 bases stayed unmatched. CDR3 sequence (DNA): TGTGCCAGCAGCCTGTGGAGCGGGGGCGGCACAGATACGCAGTATTTT. Encoded protein: CASSLWSGGGTDTQYF.

The chain is built from TRBV12-3 or TRBV12-4 and TRBJ1-2, with a tentative D call TRBD1 (6 bases). Trimming removed 1 base from V and 7 bases from J, with 10 bases in between. CDR3 length equals 13 residues. CDR3 residues: CASSLGGGGGYTF. The CDR3, as DNA: TGTGCCAGCAGTTTAGGAGGGGGGGGTGGCTACACCTTC.

The genes are TRBV7-9 and TRBJ1-2; D not resolved. With 0 bases removed from V and 7 bases from J, the gap between germline ends came to 6 bases. CDR3 length: 12 amino acids. Germline V gene lookup returns CDR1 SEHNR and CDR2 FQNEAQ (reference sequence). The CDR3 DNA reads TGTGCCAGCAGCTTAGCGGCCAGTGGCTACACCTTC. It translates to CASSLAASGYTF.

The chain couples TRBV19 to TRBJ1-6, with D perhaps TRBD1 (6 bases). The CDR3 has 15 residues. The germline CDR1 and CDR2 sequences are LNHDA and SQIVND (reference sequence). Trimming cost V 3 bases and J 6 bases, with 12 bases left between them. The DNA of the CDR3 is TGTGCCAGTAGTATGCGGCAGGGGCTTAATTCACCCCTCCACTTT. Residues: CASSMRQGLNSPLHF.

The V gene is TRBV6-5, the J gene TRBJ2-7, with no clear D. The CDR3 sequence is 14 residues long. The germline V gene has CDR1 MNHEY and CDR2 SVGAGI. V shed 2 bases and J shed 4 bases, with 12 bases lying between them. CDR3 DNA sequence: TGTGCCAGCAGTTACCGGGTGGGTGGGTACGAGCAGTACTTC. This sequence encodes CASSYRVGGYEQYF.

CDR3 nucleotide sequence: TGTGCCAGCGCCCTCATGGAGGGGGCAGGTCACGAGCAGTACTTC. It yields the protein CASALMEGAGHEQYF. This chain connects TRBV7-9 to TRBJ2-7, with D possibly matching TRBD1 (7 bases). With 8 bases removed from V and 5 bases from J, the gap between germline ends came to 22 bases. Per the germline V gene, CDR1 is SEHNR and CDR2 is FQNEAQ (reference sequence). The CDR3 has 15 amino acids.

CDR3 amino acids: CASKRDSGSGGYTF. DNA for the CDR3: TGTGCCAGCAAACGGGACAGTGGATCGGGGGGCTACACCTTC. This rearrangement joins TRBV6-5 to TRBJ1-2, with 7 bases fitting TRBD1. Germline lookup yields CDR1 MNHEY and CDR2 SVGAGI. V gave up 7 bases and J gave up 8 bases; unmatched junction bases: 13. The CDR3 runs to 14 residues.

J is TRBJ1-3 and V is TRBV30; no definite D call. With 5 bases removed from V and 4 bases from J, the gap between germline ends came to 9 bases. The CDR3 spans 12 residues. Per germline, CDR1 GTSNPN and CDR2 SVGIG (reference sequence). CDR3 DNA sequence: TGTGCCTGGGGGCTAACCGGAAACACCATATATTTT. Its protein product is CAWGLTGNTIYF.

CDR3: CASSLRVGQANYGYTF. The CDR3 DNA follows: TGTGCCAGTAGCCTCCGCGTGGGACAGGCGAACTATGGCTACACCTTC. This rearrangement joins TRBV19 to TRBJ1-2, with 8 bases aligning to TRBD1. Per germline, CDR1 LNHDA and CDR2 SQIVND (reference sequence). The CDR3 has 16 residues. Trimming at V came to 6 bases and at J to 2 bases, leaving 11 bases not matched to a gene.

In this sample, this clone turned up a few times. J is TRBJ2-2 and V is TRBV28, with 12 bases that match TRBD1. The germline gives CDR1 MDHEN, CDR2 SYDVKM. This CDR3 region has 16 residues. V lost 7 bases to trimming and J lost 6 bases; unmatched junction nucleotides: 9. CDR3 region: CASIEGGTGGSGELFF. CDR3 DNA: TGTGCCAGCATCGAAGGTGGGACAGGGGGCTCCGGGGAGCTGTTTTTT.

CDR3: CASRPTGTSGNTIYF. The CDR3 DNA is TGCGCCAGCAGGCCCACAGGGACCTCTGGAAACACCATATATTTT. The chain is built from TRBV10-2 and TRBJ1-3; possibly TRBD1 for D (6 bases). Germline CDR1 WSHSY, CDR2 SAAADI. The CDR3 totals 15 residues. V lost 6 bases, J lost 0 bases, and 12 bases lay in between.